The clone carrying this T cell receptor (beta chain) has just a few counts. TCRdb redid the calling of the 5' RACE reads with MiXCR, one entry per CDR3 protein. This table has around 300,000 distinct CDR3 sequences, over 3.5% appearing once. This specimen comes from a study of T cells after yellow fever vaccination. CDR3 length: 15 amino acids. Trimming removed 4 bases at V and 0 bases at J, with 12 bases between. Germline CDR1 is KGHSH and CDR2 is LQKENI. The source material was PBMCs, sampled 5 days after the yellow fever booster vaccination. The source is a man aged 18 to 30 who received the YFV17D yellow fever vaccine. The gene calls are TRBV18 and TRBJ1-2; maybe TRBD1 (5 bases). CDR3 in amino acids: CASSRGDSPNYGYTF. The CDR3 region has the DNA TGTGCCAGCTCACGAGGAGACAGTCCTAACTATGGCTACACCTTC. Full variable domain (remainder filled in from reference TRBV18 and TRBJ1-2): NAGVMQNPRHLVRRRGQEARLRCSPMKGHSHVYWYRQLPEEGLKFMVYLQKENIIDESGMPKERFSAEFPKEGPSILRIQQVVRGDSAAYFCASSRGDSPNYGYTFGSGTRLTVV.